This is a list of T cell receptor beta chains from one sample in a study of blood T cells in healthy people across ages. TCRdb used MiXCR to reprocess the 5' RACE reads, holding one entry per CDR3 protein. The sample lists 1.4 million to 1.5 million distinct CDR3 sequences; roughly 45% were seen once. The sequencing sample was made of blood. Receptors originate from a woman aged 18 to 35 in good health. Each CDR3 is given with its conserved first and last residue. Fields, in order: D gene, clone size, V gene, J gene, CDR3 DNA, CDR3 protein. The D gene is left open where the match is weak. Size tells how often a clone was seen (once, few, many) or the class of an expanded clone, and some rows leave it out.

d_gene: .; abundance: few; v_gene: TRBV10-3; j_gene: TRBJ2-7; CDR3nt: TGTGCCATCAGAACCGGGACTCCCTACGAGCAGTACTTC; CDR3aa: CAIRTGTPYEQYF
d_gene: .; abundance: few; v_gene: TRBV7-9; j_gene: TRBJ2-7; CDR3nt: TGTGCCAGCAGCTCTGGGGATGCCTTGAACTACGAGCAGTACTTC; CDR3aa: CASSSGDALNYEQYF
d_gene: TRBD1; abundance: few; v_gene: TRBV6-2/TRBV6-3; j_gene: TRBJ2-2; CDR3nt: TGTGCCAGCAGACCACAGGGGTCGACCGGGGAGCTGTTTTTT; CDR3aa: CASRPQGSTGELFF
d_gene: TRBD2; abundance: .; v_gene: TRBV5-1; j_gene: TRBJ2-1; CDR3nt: TGCGCCAGCAGTCAGGAGCTAGCGGGGGAGGTCAATGAGCAGTTCTTC; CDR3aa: CASSQELAGEVNEQFF
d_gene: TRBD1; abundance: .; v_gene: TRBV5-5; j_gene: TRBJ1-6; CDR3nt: TGTGCCAGCAGCTTGGCCGGCAGGGGGACGCTAAGACCACCCCTCCACTTT; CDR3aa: CASSLAGRGTLRPPLHF
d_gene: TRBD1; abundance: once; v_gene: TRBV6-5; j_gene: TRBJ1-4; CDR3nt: TGTGCCAGCACGCGCCTGCCCGGGACAGGGTTTGAAAAACTGTTTTTT; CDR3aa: CASTRLPGTGFEKLFF
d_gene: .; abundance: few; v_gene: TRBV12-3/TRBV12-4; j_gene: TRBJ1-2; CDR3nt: TGTGCCAGCACCTCACTGTTGGGGTCGGATGGCTACACCTTC; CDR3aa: CASTSLLGSDGYTF
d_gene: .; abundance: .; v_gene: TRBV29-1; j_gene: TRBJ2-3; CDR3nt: TGCAGCGTTGAATTTAGCGTTAGCCCAGATACGCAGTATTTT; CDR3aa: CSVEFSVSPDTQYF
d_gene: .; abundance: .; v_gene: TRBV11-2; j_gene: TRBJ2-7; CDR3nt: TGTGCCAGCACCACGGACCTGGGCTCCTACGAGCAGTACTTC; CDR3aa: CASTTDLGSYEQYF
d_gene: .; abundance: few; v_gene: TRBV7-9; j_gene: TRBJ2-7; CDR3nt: TGTGCCAGCAGCTTGAGGGCAGGTGACGAGCAGTACTTC; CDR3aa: CASSLRAGDEQYF
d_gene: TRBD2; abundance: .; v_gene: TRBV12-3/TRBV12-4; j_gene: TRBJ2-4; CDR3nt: TGTGCCAGCACCCGGGGACTAGCAATTTCCAAAAACATTCAGTACTTC; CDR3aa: CASTRGLAISKNIQYF
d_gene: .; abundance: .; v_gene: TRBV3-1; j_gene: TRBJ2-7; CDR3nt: TGTGCCAGCAGCCAAACCGGAGACTCCGCCTACGAGCAGTACTTC; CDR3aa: CASSQTGDSAYEQYF
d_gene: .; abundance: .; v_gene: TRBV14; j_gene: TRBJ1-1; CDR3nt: TGTGCCAGCAGCCGAGTACAAGGAGGGAACACTGAAGCTTTCTTT; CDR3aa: CASSRVQGGNTEAFF
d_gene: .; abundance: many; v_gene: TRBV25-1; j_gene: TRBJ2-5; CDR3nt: TGTGCCAGCAGTGTCCCCCGAGGGGTTTGGGAGACCCAGTACTTC; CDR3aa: CASSVPRGVWETQYF
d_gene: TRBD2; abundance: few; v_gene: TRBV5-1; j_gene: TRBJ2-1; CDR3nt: TGCGCCAGCAGCCTTAGCGGGAGTAACGGCAATGAGCAGTTCTTC; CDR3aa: CASSLSGSNGNEQFF
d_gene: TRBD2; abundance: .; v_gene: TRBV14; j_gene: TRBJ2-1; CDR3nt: TGTGCCAGCAGCCGGGGAGGCGGAATTGGCGGGAGCTCCTACAATGAGCAGTTCTTC; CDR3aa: CASSRGGGIGGSSYNEQFF
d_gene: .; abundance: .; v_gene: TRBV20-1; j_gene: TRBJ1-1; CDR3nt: TGCAGTGCTAGAGAGCGGGGGGCGAGCACTGAAGCTTTCTTT; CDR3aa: CSARERGASTEAFF
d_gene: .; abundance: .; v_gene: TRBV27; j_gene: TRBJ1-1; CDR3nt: TGTGCCAGCAGTCCGAGGGGAGATTTTAAAGCTTTCTTT; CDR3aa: CASSPRGDFKAFF
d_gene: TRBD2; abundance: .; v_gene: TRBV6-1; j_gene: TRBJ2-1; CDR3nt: TGTGCCAGCAATCTAATAGCGGGAGGGTTAGGGGAGCAGTTCTTC; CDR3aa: CASNLIAGGLGEQFF
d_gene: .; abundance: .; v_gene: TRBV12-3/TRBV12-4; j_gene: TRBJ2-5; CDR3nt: TGTGCCAGCAGTCCGGGACAACCCGTTGAGACCCAGTACTTC; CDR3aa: CASSPGQPVETQYF
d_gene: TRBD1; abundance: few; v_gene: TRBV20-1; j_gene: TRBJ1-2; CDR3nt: TGCAGTGCTAGAGATCCCAGAGGGACAGGGTATCGTGGCTACACCTTC; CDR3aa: CSARDPRGTGYRGYTF
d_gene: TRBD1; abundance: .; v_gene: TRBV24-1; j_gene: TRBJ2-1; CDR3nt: TGTGCCACCAGTGACCCTGAAGCCGGGACAGGGGGCATCAATGAGCAGTTCTTC; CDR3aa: CATSDPEAGTGGINEQFF
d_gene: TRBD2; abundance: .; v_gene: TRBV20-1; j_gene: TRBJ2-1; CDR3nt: TGCAGTGCTAGATCTCAAGGTAGCGGGAGGGCATACCTCTACAATGAGCAGTTCTTC; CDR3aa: CSARSQGSGRAYLYNEQFF
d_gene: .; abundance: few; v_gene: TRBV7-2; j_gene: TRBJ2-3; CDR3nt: TGTGCCAGCAGCTTAACCGGCGGGGTCCAGGGAAATACGCAGTATTTT; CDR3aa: CASSLTGGVQGNTQYF
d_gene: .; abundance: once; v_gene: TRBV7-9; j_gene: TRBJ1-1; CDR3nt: TGTGCCAGCAGCCTAACCGGACAGCCGAACACTGAAGCTTTCTTT; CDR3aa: CASSLTGQPNTEAFF
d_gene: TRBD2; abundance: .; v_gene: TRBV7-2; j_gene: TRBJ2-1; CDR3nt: TGTGCCAGCAGCCAAAGCGGGAGGGCCGACAATGGGCAGTTCTTC; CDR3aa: CASSQSGRADNGQFF
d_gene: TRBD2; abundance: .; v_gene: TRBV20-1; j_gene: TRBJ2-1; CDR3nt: TGCAGTGCTAGGTGTATGACTAGCGGGAGTTACGAGCAGTTCTTC; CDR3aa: CSARCMTSGSYEQFF
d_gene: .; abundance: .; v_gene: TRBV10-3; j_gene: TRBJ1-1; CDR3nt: TGTGCCATCCTTGGGACTGTGAACACTGAAGCTTTCTTT; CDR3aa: CAILGTVNTEAFF
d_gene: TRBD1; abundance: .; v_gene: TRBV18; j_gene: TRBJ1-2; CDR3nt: TGTGCCAGCTCACCGCTGATGATGACAGGGGCGCTAGTTAACTATGGCTACACCTTC; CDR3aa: CASSPLMMTGALVNYGYTF
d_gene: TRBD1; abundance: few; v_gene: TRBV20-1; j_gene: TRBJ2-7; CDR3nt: TGCAGTGCCGGCATTCTCCGGGACAGGGTCTACGAGCAGTACTTC; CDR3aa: CSAGILRDRVYEQYF
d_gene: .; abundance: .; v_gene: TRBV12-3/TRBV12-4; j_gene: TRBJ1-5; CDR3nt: TGTGCCAGCAGCCTAGGGGGGGGTAGAGGGAATCAGCCCCAGCATTTT; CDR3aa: CASSLGGGRGNQPQHF
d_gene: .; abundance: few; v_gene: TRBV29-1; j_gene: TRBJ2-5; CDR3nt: TGCAGCGTTTTCGGGAAACAAGAGACCCAGTACTTC; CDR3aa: CSVFGKQETQYF
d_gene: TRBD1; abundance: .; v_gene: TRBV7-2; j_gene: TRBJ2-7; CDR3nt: TGTGCCAGCAGCCCCGGACAGGGGAGTCTCCCGTACTTC; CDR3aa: CASSPGQGSLPYF
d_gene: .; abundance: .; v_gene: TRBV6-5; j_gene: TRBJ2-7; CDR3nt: TGTGCCAGCAGTGACTCGGCGACAGCCCCCTACGAGCAGTACTTC; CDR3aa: CASSDSATAPYEQYF
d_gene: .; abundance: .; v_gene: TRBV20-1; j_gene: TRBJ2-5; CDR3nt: TGCAGTGCTAGGGAACGTGGATGGGCGAGTGAGCAGTACTTC; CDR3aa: CSARERGWASEQYF
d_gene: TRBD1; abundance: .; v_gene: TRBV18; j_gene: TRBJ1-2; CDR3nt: TGTGCCAGCTCACCACCGTGGCAGGGGGGGAACTATGGCTACACCTTC; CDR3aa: CASSPPWQGGNYGYTF
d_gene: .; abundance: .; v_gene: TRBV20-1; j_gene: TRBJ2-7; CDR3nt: TGCAGTGCTAGTGGCAGTACCTACGAGCAGTACTTC; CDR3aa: CSASGSTYEQYF
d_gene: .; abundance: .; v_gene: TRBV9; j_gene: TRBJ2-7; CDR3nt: TGTGCCAGCAGCCCTCCCTGGGGATACGAGCAGTACTTC; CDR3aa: CASSPPWGYEQYF
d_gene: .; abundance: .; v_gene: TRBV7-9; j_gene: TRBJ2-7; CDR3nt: TGTGCCAGCAGCTTAGGCGTTGGACAGATTGAGCAGTACTTC; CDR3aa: CASSLGVGQIEQYF
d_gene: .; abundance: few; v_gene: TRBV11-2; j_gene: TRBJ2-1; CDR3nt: TGTGCCAGCAGCTTGGGCATAACTGAGCAGTTCTTC; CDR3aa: CASSLGITEQFF
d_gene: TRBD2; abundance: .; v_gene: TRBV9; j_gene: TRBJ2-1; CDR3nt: TGTGCCAGCAGCGTAGGGGTAGCGGGGAACAATGAGCAGTTCTTC; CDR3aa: CASSVGVAGNNEQFF
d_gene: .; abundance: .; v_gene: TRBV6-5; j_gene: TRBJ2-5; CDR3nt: TGTGCCAGCAGTTACTCCAACAACGGAGAGACCCAGTACTTC; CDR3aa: CASSYSNNGETQYF
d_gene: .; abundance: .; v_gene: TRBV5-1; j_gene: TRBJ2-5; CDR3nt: TGCGCCAGCAGCTTGTCAGTAAAGCAAGAGACCCAGTACTTC; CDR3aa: CASSLSVKQETQYF
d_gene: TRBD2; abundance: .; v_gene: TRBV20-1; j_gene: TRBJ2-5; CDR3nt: TGCAGTGCTAGAGTCAGCGGGATCTACCAAGAGACCCAGTACTTC; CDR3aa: CSARVSGIYQETQYF
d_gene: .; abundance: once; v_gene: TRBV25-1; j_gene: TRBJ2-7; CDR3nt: TGTGCCAGCAGTGTAGGGTGGAGCGGACCCTACGAGCAGTACTTC; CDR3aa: CASSVGWSGPYEQYF
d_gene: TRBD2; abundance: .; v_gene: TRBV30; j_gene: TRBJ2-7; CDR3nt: TGTGCCTGGAGCGCTAGCGGTCTCTCCTACGAGCAGTACTTC; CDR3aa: CAWSASGLSYEQYF
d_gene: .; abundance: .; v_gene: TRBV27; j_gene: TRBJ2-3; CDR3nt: TGTGCCAGCAGTTTAGTGGGGCCCGGTACGCAGTATTTT; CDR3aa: CASSLVGPGTQYF
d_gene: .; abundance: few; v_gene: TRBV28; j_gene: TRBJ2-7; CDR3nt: TGTGCCAGCAGGGGACACCCTCAAACCTACGAGCAGTACTTC; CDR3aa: CASRGHPQTYEQYF
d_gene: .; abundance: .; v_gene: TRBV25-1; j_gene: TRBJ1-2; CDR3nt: TGTGCCAGCAGTGAAGTAGGTACCGGCTACACCTTC; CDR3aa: CASSEVGTGYTF
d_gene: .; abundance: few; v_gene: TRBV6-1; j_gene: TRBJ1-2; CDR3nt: TGTGCCAGCGGGATAGGGCCGGGCTATGGCTACACCTTC; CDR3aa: CASGIGPGYGYTF
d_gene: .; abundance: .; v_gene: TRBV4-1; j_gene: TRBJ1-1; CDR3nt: TGCGCCAGCAGCCATCGAATGGAGGTAGGGGGGACTGAAGCTTTCTTT; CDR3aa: CASSHRMEVGGTEAFF
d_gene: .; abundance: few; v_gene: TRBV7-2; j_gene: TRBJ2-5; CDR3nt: TGTGCCAGCAGCTCAGGACTACCAGCGGAGACCCAGTACTTC; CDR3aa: CASSSGLPAETQYF
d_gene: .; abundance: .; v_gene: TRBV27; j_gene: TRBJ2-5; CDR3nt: TGTGCCAGCAGTTTAAGGCAATGGGAGACCCAGTACTTC; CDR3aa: CASSLRQWETQYF
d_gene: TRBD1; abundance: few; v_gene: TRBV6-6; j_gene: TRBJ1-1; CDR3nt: TGTGCCAGCAGTTCCACCGGGACAGCGAACACTGAAGCTTTCTTT; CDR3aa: CASSSTGTANTEAFF
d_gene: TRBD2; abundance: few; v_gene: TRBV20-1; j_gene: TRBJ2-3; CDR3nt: TGCAGTGCGGGGGGGGGACTAGCGACAGATACGCAGTATTTT; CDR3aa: CSAGGGLATDTQYF
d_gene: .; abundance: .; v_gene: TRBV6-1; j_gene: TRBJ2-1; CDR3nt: TGTGCCAGCAGGGTACTGTCCCCTAGCCATGAGCAGTTCTTC; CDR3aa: CASRVLSPSHEQFF
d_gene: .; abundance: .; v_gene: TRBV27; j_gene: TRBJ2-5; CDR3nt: TGTGCCAGCAGTTTATTAGGAGGGGTGGACGAGACCCAGTACTTC; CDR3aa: CASSLLGGVDETQYF
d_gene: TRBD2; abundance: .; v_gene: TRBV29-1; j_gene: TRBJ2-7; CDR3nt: TGCAGCGCTAGGACTAGCGGGAGTTACGAGCGGTACTTC; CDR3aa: CSARTSGSYERYF
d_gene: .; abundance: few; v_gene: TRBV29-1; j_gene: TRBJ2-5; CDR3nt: TGCAGCGTTGATATAGGGATCCACCAAGAGACCCAGTACTTC; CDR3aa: CSVDIGIHQETQYF